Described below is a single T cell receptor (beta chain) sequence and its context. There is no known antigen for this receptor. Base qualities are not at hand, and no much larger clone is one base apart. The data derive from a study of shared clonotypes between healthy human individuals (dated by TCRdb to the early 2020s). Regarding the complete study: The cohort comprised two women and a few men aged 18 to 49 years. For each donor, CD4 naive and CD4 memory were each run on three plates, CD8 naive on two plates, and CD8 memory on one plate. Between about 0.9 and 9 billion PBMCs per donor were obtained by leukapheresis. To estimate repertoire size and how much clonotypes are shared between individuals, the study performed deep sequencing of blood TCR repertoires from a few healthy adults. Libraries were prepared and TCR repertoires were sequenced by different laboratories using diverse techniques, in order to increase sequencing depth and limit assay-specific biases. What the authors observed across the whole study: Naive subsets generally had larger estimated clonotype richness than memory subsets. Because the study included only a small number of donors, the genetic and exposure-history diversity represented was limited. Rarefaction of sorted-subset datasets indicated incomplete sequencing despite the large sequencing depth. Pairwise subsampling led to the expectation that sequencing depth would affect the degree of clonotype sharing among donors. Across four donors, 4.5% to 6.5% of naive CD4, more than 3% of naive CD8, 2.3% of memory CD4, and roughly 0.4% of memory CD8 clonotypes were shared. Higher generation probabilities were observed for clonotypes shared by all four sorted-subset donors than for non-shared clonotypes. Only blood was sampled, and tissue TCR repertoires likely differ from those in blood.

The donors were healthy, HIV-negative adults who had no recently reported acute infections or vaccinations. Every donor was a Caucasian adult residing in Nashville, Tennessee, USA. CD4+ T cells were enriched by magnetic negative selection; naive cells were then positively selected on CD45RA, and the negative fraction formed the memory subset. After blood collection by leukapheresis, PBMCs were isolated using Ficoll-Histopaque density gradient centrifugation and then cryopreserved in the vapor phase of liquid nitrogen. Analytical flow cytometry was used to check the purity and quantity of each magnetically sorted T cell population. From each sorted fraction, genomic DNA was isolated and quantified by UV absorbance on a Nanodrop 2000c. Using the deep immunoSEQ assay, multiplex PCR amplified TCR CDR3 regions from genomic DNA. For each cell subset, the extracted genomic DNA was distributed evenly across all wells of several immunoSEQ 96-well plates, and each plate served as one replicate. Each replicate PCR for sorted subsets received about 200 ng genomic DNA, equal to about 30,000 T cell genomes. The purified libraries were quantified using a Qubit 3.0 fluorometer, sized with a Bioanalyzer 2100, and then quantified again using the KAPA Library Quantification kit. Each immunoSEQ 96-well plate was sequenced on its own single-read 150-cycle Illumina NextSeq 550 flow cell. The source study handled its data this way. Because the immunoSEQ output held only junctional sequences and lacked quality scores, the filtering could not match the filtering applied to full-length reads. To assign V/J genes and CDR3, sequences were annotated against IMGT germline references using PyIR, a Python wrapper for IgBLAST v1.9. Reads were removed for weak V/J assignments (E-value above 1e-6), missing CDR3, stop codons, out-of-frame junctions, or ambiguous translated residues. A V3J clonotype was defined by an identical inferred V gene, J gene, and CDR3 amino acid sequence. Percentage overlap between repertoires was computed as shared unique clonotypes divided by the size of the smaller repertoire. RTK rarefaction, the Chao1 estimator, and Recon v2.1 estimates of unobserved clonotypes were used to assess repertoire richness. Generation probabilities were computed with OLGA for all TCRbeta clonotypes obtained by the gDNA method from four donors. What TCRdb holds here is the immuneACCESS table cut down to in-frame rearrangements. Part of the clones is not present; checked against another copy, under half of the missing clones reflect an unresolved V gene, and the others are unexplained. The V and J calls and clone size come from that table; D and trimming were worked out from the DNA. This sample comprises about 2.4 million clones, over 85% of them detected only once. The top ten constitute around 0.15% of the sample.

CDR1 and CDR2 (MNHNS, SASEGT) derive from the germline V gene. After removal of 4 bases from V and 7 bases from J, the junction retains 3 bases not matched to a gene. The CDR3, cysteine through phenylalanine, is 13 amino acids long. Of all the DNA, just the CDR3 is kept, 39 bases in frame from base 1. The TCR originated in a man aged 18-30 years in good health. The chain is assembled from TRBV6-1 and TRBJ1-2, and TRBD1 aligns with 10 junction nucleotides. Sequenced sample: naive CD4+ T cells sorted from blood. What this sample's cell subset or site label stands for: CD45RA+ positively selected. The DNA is TGTGCCAGCAGTGGACAGGGGGCGGTTGGCTACACCTTC. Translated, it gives CASSGQGAVGYTF.